A selection of T cell receptor beta chains follows, all from one sample in a study of T-cell reconstitution after alpha-beta-depleted transplantation in children. TCRdb used MiXCR to reprocess the PCR reads, holding one entry per CDR3 protein. The sample shows hundreds of thousands of distinct CDR3 sequences, around 13% of them seen only once. Source: PBMCs, mostly from graft donor cells, taken 360 days after TCRalphabeta/CD19-depleted stem cell transplant. Receptors were obtained from a male patient under 18 who had a stem cell transplant for acute myeloid leukemia, so the T cells may come from the graft donor. Each CDR3 is given with its conserved first and last residue. The D gene is left open where the match is weak. Clone size is not always given. Where it is, it says once, few, many or a class for expanded clones.

J,V,size,D,DNA,CDR3
TRBJ2-1,TRBV6-5,NA,TRBD1,TGTGCCAGCAGTTGGACAGGGCTGTACAATGAGCAGTTCTTC,CASSWTGLYNEQFF
TRBJ2-4,TRBV11-2,many,NA,TGTGCCGAGGGACGGCTAGCCAAAAACATTCAGTACTTC,CAEGRLAKNIQYF
TRBJ2-7,TRBV20-1,many,TRBD2,TGCAGTGCTAGAAGAGGCGGGAGGGGGGGATTCTCCTACGAGCAGTACTTC,CSARRGGRGGFSYEQYF
TRBJ2-3,TRBV5-1,NA,TRBD2,TGCGCCAGCAGCCCCTTCGCGGGAGCTAGCACAGATACGCAGTATTTT,CASSPFAGASTDTQYF
TRBJ1-2,TRBV12-3/TRBV12-4,NA,TRBD1,TGTGCCAGCAGTTTAGAGGGGGCTCCCTATGGCTACACCTTC,CASSLEGAPYGYTF
TRBJ2-5,TRBV7-2,NA,NA,TGTGCCAGCAGGGAATTAAAAGAGACCCAGTACTTC,CASRELKETQYF
TRBJ2-1,TRBV6-2/TRBV6-3,NA,TRBD1,TGTGCCAGCAGTTACGACGCAGGGGGTGAGCAGTTCTTC,CASSYDAGGEQFF
TRBJ2-3,TRBV12-3/TRBV12-4,few,TRBD2,TGTGCCAGCAGTCCCATCCTGCCTAGCGGGAGGTCGACAGATACGCAGTATTTT,CASSPILPSGRSTDTQYF
TRBJ2-7,TRBV29-1,many,NA,TGCAGCGTTGGGGGTCTAGCAGGCGAGCAGTACTTC,CSVGGLAGEQYF
TRBJ1-2,TRBV7-6,few,NA,TGTGCCAGCAGCTTAGGTGGAGAATATGGCTACACCTTC,CASSLGGEYGYTF
TRBJ2-7,TRBV29-1,many,TRBD2,TGCAGCGTTCTTGCCGGGACTAGCGGGAGTTGGATCTACGAGCAGTACTTC,CSVLAGTSGSWIYEQYF
TRBJ2-5,TRBV4-3,NA,NA,TGCGCCAGCAGCCAAGATATGAACATCCAAGAGACCCAGTACTTC,CASSQDMNIQETQYF
TRBJ2-5,TRBV4-3,few,NA,TGCGCCAGCAGCCTAACGTACCAAGAGACCCAGTACTTC,CASSLTYQETQYF
TRBJ1-1,TRBV7-8,many,NA,TGTGCCAGCAGCGACTTCGGCAGCTCTGAAGCTTTCTTT,CASSDFGSSEAFF
TRBJ2-1,TRBV24-1,NA,NA,TGTGCCACCGGAAGTAAATATGAGCAGTTCTTC,CATGSKYEQFF
TRBJ2-2,TRBV4-3,NA,NA,TGCGCCAGCAGCCAAGACGTGGAAAGGTCCGGGGAGCTGTTTTTT,CASSQDVERSGELFF
TRBJ2-3,TRBV6-5,few,NA,TGTGCCAGCAGTTACGCAGGGGATGGCACAGATACGCAGTATTTT,CASSYAGDGTDTQYF
TRBJ2-7,TRBV29-1,many,TRBD2,TGCAGCGCAGTTGCAACTAGCGGGATACACGAGCAGTACTTC,CSAVATSGIHEQYF
TRBJ1-5,TRBV25-1,few,NA,TGTGCCAGCAGTGCTACAGGGAGGGGGCAGCCCCAGCATTTT,CASSATGRGQPQHF
TRBJ2-7,TRBV4-3,NA,TRBD1,TGCGCCAGCAGCCAAACTAACGACAGGGTCTACGAGCAGTACTTC,CASSQTNDRVYEQYF
TRBJ2-3,TRBV14,NA,TRBD2,TGTGCCAGCAGCCAAGATCCGCGAAGGATAACGGGACTACGGGAAGATACGCAGTATTTT,CASSQDPRRITGLREDTQYF
TRBJ2-3,TRBV4-3,NA,NA,TGCGCCAGCAGCCAAGATGATAGGGGCGCCCGAGGGGATACGCAGTATTTT,CASSQDDRGARGDTQYF
TRBJ2-1,TRBV7-8,many,NA,TGTGCCAGCAGCCCCCCGAGTGGAGTCGGGGGGCGGAATGAGCAGTTCTTC,CASSPPSGVGGRNEQFF
TRBJ2-2,TRBV7-3,few,NA,TGTGCCAGCAGCTTATTGACCTCGAACACCGGGGAGCTGTTTTTT,CASSLLTSNTGELFF
TRBJ2-1,TRBV11-2,many,NA,TGTGCCAGCAGCTTAGCGGTGTTAGGACGCAATGAGCAGTTCTTC,CASSLAVLGRNEQFF
TRBJ2-7,TRBV27,few,NA,TGTGCCAGCAGTTTATCGTGGACAACCTACGAGCAGTACTTC,CASSLSWTTYEQYF
TRBJ1-6,TRBV7-8,few,TRBD1,TGTGCCAGCAGCTCCGGTACAGGGGGCTTTTCACCCCTCCACTTT,CASSSGTGGFSPLHF
TRBJ1-1,TRBV6-2/TRBV6-3,many,NA,TGTGCCAGCAGTTTCGTCAAAGATGGCACTGAAGCTTTCTTT,CASSFVKDGTEAFF
TRBJ2-5,TRBV6-2/TRBV6-3,NA,NA,TGTGCCAGCAGTCTGGGACACGCTGAATTAGGATGGGAGACCCAGTACTTC,CASSLGHAELGWETQYF
TRBJ2-1,TRBV24-1,few,NA,TGTGCCACCAGTGATTTTCCTTACCGATCCGGTGAGCAGTTCTTC,CATSDFPYRSGEQFF
TRBJ2-7,TRBV12-3/TRBV12-4,NA,NA,TGTGCCAGCAGGCTGAAGGGCCCCTCCTACGAGCAGTACTTC,CASRLKGPSYEQYF
TRBJ2-1,TRBV12-3/TRBV12-4,many,NA,TGTGCCAGCAGTCCCACTGGGACGTACAATGAGCAGTTCTTC,CASSPTGTYNEQFF
TRBJ2-7,TRBV21-1,NA,NA,TGTGCCAGCAGCAATTTGCAGGGCGGCTACGAGCAGTACTTC,CASSNLQGGYEQYF
TRBJ2-1,TRBV6-2/TRBV6-3,many,NA,TGTGCCAGCAGTTACACGACCGGGACTCCCTTCTCGCGCGATGAGCAGTTCTTC,CASSYTTGTPFSRDEQFF